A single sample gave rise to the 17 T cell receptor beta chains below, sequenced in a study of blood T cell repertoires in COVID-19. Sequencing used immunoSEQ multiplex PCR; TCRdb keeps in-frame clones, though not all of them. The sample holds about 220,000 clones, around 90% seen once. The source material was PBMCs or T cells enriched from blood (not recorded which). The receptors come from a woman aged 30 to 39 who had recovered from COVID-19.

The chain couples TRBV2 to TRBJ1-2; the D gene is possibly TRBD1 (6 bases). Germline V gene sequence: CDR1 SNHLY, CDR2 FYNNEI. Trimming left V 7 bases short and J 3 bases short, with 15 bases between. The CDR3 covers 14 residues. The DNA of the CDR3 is TGTGCCAGCACCCTTACAGGGTATTACTATGGCTACACCTTC. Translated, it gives CASTLTGYYYGYTF.

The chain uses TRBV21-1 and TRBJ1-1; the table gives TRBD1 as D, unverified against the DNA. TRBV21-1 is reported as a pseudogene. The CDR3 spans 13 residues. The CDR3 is CASSRYRGTEAFF. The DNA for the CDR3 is TGTGCCAGCAGCAGATACAGGGGGACTGAAGCTTTCTTT.

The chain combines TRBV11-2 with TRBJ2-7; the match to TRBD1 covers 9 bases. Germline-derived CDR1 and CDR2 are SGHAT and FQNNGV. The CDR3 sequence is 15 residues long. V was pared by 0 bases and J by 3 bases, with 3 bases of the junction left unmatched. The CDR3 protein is CASSLEGQGLYEQYF. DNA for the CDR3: TGTGCCAGCAGCTTAGAGGGACAGGGCCTCTACGAGCAGTACTTC.

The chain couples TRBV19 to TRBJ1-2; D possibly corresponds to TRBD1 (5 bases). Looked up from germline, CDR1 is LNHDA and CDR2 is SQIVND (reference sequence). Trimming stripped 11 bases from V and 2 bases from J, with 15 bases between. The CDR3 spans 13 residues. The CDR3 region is CAASRGSNYGYTF. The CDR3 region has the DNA TGTGCCGCGAGTCGGGGGAGCAACTATGGCTACACCTTC.

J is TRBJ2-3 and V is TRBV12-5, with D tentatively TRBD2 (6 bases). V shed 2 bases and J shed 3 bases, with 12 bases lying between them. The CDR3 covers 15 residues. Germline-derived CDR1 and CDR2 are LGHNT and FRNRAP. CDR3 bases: TGTGCTAGTGGTTTGTTGACCGGGGGTACAGATACGCAGTATTTT. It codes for CASGLLTGGTDTQYF.

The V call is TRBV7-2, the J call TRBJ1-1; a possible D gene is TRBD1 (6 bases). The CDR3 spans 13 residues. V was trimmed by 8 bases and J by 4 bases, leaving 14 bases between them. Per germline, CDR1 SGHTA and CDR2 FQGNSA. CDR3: CASHQGGLTEAFF. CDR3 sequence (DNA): TGTGCCAGCCACCAAGGGGGTCTCACTGAAGCTTTCTTT.

The CDR3 nucleotides read TGTGCCAGCAATACCGGGACAGGGTACGAGCAGTACTTC. As protein: CASNTGTGYEQYF. This sequence joins TRBV11-2 and TRBJ2-7; 9 positions match TRBD1. The CDR3 extends over 13 amino acids. The V segment lost 7 bases and the J segment 4 bases; nucleotides outside the gene matches: 5. Germline V gene lookup returns CDR1 SGHAT and CDR2 FQNNGV.

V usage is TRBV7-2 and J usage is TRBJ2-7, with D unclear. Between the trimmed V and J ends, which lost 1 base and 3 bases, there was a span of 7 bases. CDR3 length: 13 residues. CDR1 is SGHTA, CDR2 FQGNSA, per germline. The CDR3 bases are TGTGCCAGCAGCTTAGACAGATTCTACGAGCAGTACTTC. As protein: CASSLDRFYEQYF.

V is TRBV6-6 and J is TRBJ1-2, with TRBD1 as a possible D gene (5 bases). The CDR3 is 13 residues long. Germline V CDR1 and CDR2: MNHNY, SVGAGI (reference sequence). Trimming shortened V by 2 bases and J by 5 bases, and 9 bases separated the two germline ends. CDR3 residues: CASSYGPGYGYTF. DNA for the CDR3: TGTGCCAGCAGTTACGGTCCAGGGTATGGCTACACCTTC.

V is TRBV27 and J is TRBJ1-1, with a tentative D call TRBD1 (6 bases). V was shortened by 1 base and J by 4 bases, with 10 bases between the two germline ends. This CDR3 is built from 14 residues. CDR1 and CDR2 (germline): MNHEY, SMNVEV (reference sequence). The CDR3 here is CASSLYQGFTEAFF. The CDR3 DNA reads TGTGCCAGCAGTTTATATCAGGGGTTCACTGAAGCTTTCTTT.

The CDR3 here is CASSLGVPGQGNYGYTF. CDR3 nucleotides: TGCGCCAGCAGCTTGGGAGTCCCGGGACAGGGGAACTATGGCTACACCTTC. V and J are TRBV5-1 and TRBJ1-2, with 10 bases matching TRBD1. The CDR3 extends over 17 amino acids. The junction had 7 bases not matched to a gene; V was cut back by 0 bases and J by 2 bases. The germline V gene has CDR1 SGHRS and CDR2 YFSETQ.

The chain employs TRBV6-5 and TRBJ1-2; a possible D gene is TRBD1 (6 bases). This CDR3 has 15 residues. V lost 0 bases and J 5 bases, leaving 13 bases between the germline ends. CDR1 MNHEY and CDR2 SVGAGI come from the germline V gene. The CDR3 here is CASSYSGQLTYGYTF. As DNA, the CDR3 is TGTGCCAGCAGTTACTCCGGACAGCTAACATATGGCTACACCTTC.

CDR3 loop: CASTVQGATGELFF. In DNA form, the CDR3 reads TGCGCCAGCACCGTACAGGGGGCCACCGGGGAGCTGTTTTTT. The V and J genes are TRBV5-1 and TRBJ2-2; 9 bases map to TRBD1. The V segment lost 6 bases and the J segment 4 bases; nucleotides outside the gene matches: 4. The CDR3 extends over 14 amino acids. The germline CDR1 and CDR2 sequences are SGHRS and YFSETQ.

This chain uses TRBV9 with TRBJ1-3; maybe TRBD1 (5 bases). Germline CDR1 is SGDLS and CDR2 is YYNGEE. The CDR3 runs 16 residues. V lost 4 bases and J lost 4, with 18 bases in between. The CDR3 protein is CASSTSGTARGNTIYF. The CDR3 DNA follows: TGTGCCAGCAGCACCAGCGGGACGGCGCGGGGAAACACCATATATTTT.

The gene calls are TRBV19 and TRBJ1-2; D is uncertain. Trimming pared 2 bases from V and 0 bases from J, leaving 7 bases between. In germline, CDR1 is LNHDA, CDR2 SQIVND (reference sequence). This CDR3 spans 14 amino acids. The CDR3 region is CASSIRGSNYGYTF. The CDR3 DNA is TGTGCCAGTAGTATAAGAGGGTCTAACTATGGCTACACCTTC.

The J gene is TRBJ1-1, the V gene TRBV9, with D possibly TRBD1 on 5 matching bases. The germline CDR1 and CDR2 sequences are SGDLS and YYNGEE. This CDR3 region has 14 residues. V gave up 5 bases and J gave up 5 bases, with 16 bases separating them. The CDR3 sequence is CASSRGSWNTEAFF. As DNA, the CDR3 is TGTGCCAGCAGTAGGGGCAGTTGGAATACTGAAGCTTTCTTT.

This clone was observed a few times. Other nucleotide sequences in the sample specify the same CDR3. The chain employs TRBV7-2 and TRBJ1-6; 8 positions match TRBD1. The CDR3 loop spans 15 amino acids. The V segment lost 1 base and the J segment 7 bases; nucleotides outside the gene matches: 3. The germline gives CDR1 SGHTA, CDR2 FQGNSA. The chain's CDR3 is CASSLVTGGNSPLHF. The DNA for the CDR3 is TGTGCCAGCAGCTTAGTTACAGGGGGGAATTCACCCCTCCACTTT.